This record covers a single TCR beta chain. This sample was taken from a study of cytomegalovirus exposure and HLA in healthy donors. This CDR3 has 13 amino acids. The germline V and J ends were trimmed by 4 bases and 10 bases, with 17 bases remaining between them. Germline loops: CDR1 SGHDT, CDR2 YYEEEE. 60 Vbeta and 13 Jbeta primers were used in PCR. The method was immunoSEQ multiplex PCR; TCRdb's version includes in-frame clones alone and lacks a portion of them. Among around 200,000 clones listed, around 77% were seen once. The TCR was taken from a woman between 18 and 29 years old in good health and CMV-seronegative. Sequenced: PBMCs. The chain uses TRBV5-6 and TRBJ2-5; a weak D match, TRBD1 (5 bases). CDR3 region: CASSNRPSRDQYF. CDR3 coding DNA: TGTGCCAGCAGCAACCGGCCCTCCAGGGACCAGTACTTC.